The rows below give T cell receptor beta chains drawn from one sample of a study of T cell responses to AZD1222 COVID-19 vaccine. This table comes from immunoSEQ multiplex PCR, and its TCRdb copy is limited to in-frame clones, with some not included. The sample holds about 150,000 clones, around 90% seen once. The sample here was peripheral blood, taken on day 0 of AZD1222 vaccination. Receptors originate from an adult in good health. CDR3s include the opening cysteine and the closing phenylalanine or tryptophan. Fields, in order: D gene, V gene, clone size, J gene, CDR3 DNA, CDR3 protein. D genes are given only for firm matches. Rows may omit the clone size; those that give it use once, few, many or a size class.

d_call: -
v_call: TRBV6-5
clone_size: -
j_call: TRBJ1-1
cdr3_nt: TGTGCCAGCAGCCCCGGAGGGAACACTGAAGCTTTCTTT
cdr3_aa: CASSPGGNTEAFF

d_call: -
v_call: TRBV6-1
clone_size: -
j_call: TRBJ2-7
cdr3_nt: TGTGCCAGCAGTGATCCCAGGGACGTCCATGGAGGCTACGAGCAGTACTTC
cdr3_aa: CASSDPRDVHGGYEQYF

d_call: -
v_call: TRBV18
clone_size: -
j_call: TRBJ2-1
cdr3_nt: TGTGCCAGCTCACCACCGCGGGCTAATGAGCAGTTCTTC
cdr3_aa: CASSPPRANEQFF

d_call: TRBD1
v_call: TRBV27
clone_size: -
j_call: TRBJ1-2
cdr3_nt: TGTGCCAGCAGTTTAACAGGGGGCGTTGGCTACACCTTC
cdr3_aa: CASSLTGGVGYTF

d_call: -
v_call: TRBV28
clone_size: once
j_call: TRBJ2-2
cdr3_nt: TGTGCCAGCAGTTTTCCGAGCTGGGCGAACACCGGGGAGCTGTTTTTT
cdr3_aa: CASSFPSWANTGELFF

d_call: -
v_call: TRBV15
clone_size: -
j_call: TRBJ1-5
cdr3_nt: TGTGCCACCAGCAGCCAGGACAGCGTAACGCCCCAGCATTTT
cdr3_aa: CATSSQDSVTPQHF

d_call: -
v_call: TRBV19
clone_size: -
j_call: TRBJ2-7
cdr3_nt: TGTGCCAGTAGTATGGTCCCCTACGAGCAGTACTTC
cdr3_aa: CASSMVPYEQYF

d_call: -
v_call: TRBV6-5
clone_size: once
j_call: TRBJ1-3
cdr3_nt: TGTGCCAGCAGTAATCCCCCCAACTCTGGAAACACCATATATTTT
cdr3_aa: CASSNPPNSGNTIYF

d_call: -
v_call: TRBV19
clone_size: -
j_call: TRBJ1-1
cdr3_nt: TGTGCCAGTAGCGCCCATGACAGGACCACTGAAGCTTTCTTT
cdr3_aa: CASSAHDRTTEAFF

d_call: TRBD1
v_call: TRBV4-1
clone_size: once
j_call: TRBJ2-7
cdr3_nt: TGCGCCAGCAGCCTAGGACAGGGTCGGTACGAGCAGTACTTC
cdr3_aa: CASSLGQGRYEQYF

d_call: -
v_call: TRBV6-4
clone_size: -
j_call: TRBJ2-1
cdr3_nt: TGTGCCAGCAAAGTAGTCGGGAGTGTCTCCTACAATGAGCAGTTCTTC
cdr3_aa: CASKVVGSVSYNEQFF

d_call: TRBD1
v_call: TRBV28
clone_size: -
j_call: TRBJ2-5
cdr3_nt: TGTGCCAGCAATCCGGACAGGCAACTCGCGGGGACCCAGTACTTC
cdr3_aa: CASNPDRQLAGTQYF

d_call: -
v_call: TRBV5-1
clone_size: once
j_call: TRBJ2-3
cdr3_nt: TGCGCCAGCAGCTTGGGTGGGCCCACAGATACGCAGTATTTT
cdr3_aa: CASSLGGPTDTQYF

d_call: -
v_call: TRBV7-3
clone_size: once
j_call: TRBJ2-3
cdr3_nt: TGTGCCAGCAGCGAATCCGGGACGGTGCAGAATACGCAGTATTTT
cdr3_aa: CASSESGTVQNTQYF

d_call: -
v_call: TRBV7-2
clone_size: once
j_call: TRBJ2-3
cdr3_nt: TGTGCCAGCAGCTTAGCGGGCAGCCAACGCACAGATACGCAGTATTTT
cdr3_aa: CASSLAGSQRTDTQYF

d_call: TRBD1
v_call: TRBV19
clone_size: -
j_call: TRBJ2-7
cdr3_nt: TGTGCCAGTAAGGACAGGAGCTCCTACGAGCAGTACTTC
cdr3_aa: CASKDRSSYEQYF

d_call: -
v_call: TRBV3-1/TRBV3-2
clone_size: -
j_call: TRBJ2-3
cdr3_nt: TGTGCCAGCAGCCCATCCGGGACCCATGTGACAGATACGCAGTATTTT
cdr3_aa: CASSPSGTHVTDTQYF

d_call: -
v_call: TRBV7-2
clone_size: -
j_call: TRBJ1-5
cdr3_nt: TGTGCCAGCAGCTTAGGGCAGGGGTTGAATCAGCCCCAGCATTTT
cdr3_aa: CASSLGQGLNQPQHF

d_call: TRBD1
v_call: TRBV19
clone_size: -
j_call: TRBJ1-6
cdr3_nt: TGTGCTAGTAGGGGACAGGCCGATAATTCACCCCTCCACTTT
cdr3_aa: CASRGQADNSPLHF

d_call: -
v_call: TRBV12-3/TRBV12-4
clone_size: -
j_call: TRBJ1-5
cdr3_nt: TGTGCCAGCAGTTTATCCCAGACAGGCCTCAAGCATTTT
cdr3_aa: CASSLSQTGLKHF

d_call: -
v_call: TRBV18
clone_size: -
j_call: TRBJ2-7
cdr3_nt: TGTGCCAGCCGCCCGCCACTAGCTTGGGAGCAGTACTTC
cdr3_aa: CASRPPLAWEQYF

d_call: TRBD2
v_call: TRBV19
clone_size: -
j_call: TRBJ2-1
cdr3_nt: TGTGCCAGTACGGGGGGAGGGCGTTACAATGAGCAGTTCTTC
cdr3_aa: CASTGGGRYNEQFF

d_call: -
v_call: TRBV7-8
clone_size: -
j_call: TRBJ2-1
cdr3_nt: TGTGCCTCTAGTTGGGGCTCCTACAATGAGCAGTTCTTC
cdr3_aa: CASSWGSYNEQFF

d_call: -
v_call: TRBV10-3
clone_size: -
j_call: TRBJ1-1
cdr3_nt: TGTGCCATCAACCCCAGTCCGGGGGATGAAGCTTTCTTT
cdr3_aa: CAINPSPGDEAFF

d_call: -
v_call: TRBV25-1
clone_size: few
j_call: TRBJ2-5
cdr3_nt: TGTGCCAGCAGTTGGGACAAACAAGAGACCCAGTACTTC
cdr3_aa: CASSWDKQETQYF

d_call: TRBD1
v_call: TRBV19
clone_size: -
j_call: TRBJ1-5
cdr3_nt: TGTGCCAGTAGTATAGTGGGGACAGGGGACCAGCCCCAGCATTTT
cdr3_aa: CASSIVGTGDQPQHF

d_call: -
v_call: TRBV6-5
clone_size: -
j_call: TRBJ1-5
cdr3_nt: TGTGCCAGCAGTTCAGGATTTGGCAATCAGCCCCAGCATTTT
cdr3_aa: CASSSGFGNQPQHF